This T cell receptor beta chain was found in a study of cytomegalovirus exposure and HLA in healthy donors. Study-wide results and limits: Only CMV serostatus was available as immune exposure information.

CDR3 size: 16 residues. Germline V gene sequence: CDR1 SNHLY, CDR2 FYNNEI. V was pared by 4 bases and J by 1 base, with 6 bases of the junction left unmatched. Primers included in the PCR were 60 Vbeta and 13 Jbeta primers. Some clones are missing from TCRdb's copy, which holds only in-frame ones; the method was immunoSEQ multiplex PCR. The sample consists of roughly 100,000 clones, more than 80% of them appearing once. This clone was seen a single time. Its target is not known. This receptor was taken from a man younger than 35 in good health and CMV-seronegative. Material: PBMCs. The genes are TRBV2 and TRBJ1-1; 10 bases are a match to TRBD1. The CDR3 loop is CASSGSRDRGNTEAFF. The CDR3 DNA reads as TGTGCCAGCAGTGGCTCACGGGACAGGGGGAACACTGAAGCTTTCTTT.